This T cell receptor (beta chain) was sequenced in a study of a mutant IDH1 vaccine in newly diagnosed glioma. As regards this clone: Its specificity is unknown.

TCRdb's table, derived via immunoSEQ multiplex PCR, lists solely in-frame clones and lacks some. The sample has around 130,000 clones, roughly 77% seen once. Time point noted: week 11, during vaccination. The investigators gave 300 ug of mutant IDH1 20-mer peptide in each vaccine dose, together with topical imiquimod. Germline V gene sequence: CDR1 MNHEY, CDR2 SVGAGI. Trimming cost V 0 bases and J 4 bases, with 9 bases left between them. CDR3 size: 14 residues. The sample in question was PBMCs, obtained from a glioma patient whose treatment included an IDH1 peptide vaccine. The rearrangement joins TRBV6-5 to TRBJ1-1; D possibly corresponds to TRBD1 (5 bases). The source is a man between 35 and 55 years old with glioma. CDR3 protein: CASSYSPGSTEAFF. The CDR3 nucleotides are TGTGCCAGCAGTTACTCGCCAGGGAGCACTGAAGCTTTCTTT.